This T cell receptor (beta chain) came from a study of immunodeficiency (dated by TCRdb to between 2019 and 2020). Study-wide context: Repertoire analysis was done to look for VDJ recombination defects and oligoclonality. Paper-wide results and their limitations: Based on top-100 and total clonotype frequencies, severe oligoclonality showed up in patient CD8+ T cells, whereas patient CD4+ T cells did not show severe oligoclonality. Entropy comparisons showed n=3 (open circles) for patients versus healthy controls; a thymic development effect was only suggested as possible. V-J pairing and productive entropy in CD4+ T cells appeared similar in patients and controls.

After extraction using the QIAamp DNA Blood Mini Kit, genomic DNA was sent off for immunoSEQ repertoire analysis. A standard quantity of genomic DNA template was used for amplification of CDR3 regions by multiplex PCR. The PCR products underwent sequencing on an Illumina platform. Turning to the authors' computational methods: Sequences were aligned to a reference, with V, D and J gene definitions taken from IMGT. To get rid of PCR and sequencing errors, closely related sequences were merged using a nearest-neighbor clustering algorithm. V, D and J usage was analyzed in productive unique and total sequences using ImmunoSEQ Analyzer tools and R version 3.6.1. Imported from immuneACCESS, the table was reduced by TCRdb to in-frame sequences with V and J called. These copies leave out some clones; in studies compared against another copy, an unresolved V gene accounts for under half, and the cause of the remainder is not known. V and J calls and clone size are given by that table; D and trimming were obtained from the DNA. Here the sample has about 2,100 clones; more than 75% occur a single time. The ten biggest clones cover approximately 19% of the sample.

Note on this clone: Its specific antigen is unknown. No qualities accompany the bases; no much larger clone lies one base away.

V is cut by 1 base and J by 8 bases, and the space between the germline ends is 7 bases. Based on the germline V gene, the CDR1 and CDR2 sequences are SGHRS and YFSETQ. The CDR3 holds 12 amino acids from the cysteine to the phenylalanine. The retained sequence is limited to the CDR3, 36 bases, with the frame set at the first base. Naive CD4 T cells, and even more so naive CD8 T cells, were reduced in the patients, while effector memory subpopulations were expanded. Before TCR sequencing, CD3+CD4+ T cells were sorted from fresh PBMCs. The receptor chain draws on TRBV5-1 and TRBJ2-1, with no reliable assignment of the D segment. Sequencing used CD4+ T cells from blood. This clonotype originated in a young woman with POLD1 deficiency. The CDR3 amino acid sequence is: CASSLHGDEQFF. Read as DNA, the sequence is TGCGCCAGCAGCTTGCATGGAGATGAGCAGTTCTTC.